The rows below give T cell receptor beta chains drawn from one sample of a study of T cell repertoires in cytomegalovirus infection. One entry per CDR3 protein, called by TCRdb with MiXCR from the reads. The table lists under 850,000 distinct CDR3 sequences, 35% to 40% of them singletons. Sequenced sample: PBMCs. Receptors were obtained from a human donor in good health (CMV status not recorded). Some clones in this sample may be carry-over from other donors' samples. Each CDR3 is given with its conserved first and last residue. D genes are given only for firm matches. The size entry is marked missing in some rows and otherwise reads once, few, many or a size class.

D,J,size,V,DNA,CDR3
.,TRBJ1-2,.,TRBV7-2,TGTGCCATCAGCGACCGCGGGGGGGCTAACGATGGCTACACCTTC,CAISDRGGANDGYTF
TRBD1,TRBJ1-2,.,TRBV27,TGTGCCAGCAGTAACAGGGGCTATGGCTACACCTTC,CASSNRGYGYTF
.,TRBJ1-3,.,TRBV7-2,TGTGCCAGCAGCCGCACGCCCTCTGGGCAGGGGGGAAACACCATATATTTT,CASSRTPSGQGGNTIYF
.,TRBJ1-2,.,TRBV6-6,TGTGCCAGCAGTGCCGCCCGGGACGGGACCTATGGCTACACCTTC,CASSAARDGTYGYTF
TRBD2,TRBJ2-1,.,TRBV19,TGTGCCAGTAGTCCCCGGGGGGGTAGCGGGAGCTCCTACAATGAGCAGTTCTTC,CASSPRGGSGSSYNEQFF
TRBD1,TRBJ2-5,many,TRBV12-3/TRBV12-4,TGTGCCAGCAGTCTCACCGGGACAGAAGAGACCCAGTACTTC,CASSLTGTEETQYF
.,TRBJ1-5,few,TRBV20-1,TGCAGTGCTAGGTCCCTGAGAAGCAATCAGCCCCAGCATTTT,CSARSLRSNQPQHF
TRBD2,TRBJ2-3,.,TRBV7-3,TGTGCCAGCATCCACGGACTAGCGTTCACAGATACGCAGTATTTT,CASIHGLAFTDTQYF
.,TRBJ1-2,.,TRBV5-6,TGTGCCAGCAGCTTGGCCGCGGTTGGGCGGAGGGGCTACACCTTC,CASSLAAVGRRGYTF
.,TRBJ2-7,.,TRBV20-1,TGCAGTGTTATTAAGCCGACCTCCTACGAGCAGTACTTC,CSVIKPTSYEQYF
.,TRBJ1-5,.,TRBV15,TGTGCCACCAGCATAAGGGGAGCCCAGCCCCAGCATTTT,CATSIRGAQPQHF
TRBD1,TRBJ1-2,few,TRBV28,TGTGCCAGCAGGCTCACCTCGGGACAGACCTATGGCTACACCTTC,CASRLTSGQTYGYTF
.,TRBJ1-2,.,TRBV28,TGTGCCAGCAGGAATTCCAGGGGCTTTAGCTATGGCTACACCTTC,CASRNSRGFSYGYTF
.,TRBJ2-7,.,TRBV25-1,TGTGCCAGCAGTGATTCCGGGCAACGCGAGCAGTACTTC,CASSDSGQREQYF
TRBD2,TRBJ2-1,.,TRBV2,TGTGCCAGAGGGACTAGCGGGAGTGATGAGCAGTTCTTC,CARGTSGSDEQFF
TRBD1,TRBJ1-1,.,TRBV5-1,TGCGCCAGCAGCTCAGGGCCGGGACAGGGAGTGAACACTGAAGCTTTCTTT,CASSSGPGQGVNTEAFF
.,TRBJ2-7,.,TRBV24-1,TGTGCCACCGGGAGTCCCAGCTCCTACGAGCAGTACTTC,CATGSPSSYEQYF
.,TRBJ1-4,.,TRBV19,TGTGCCAGTAGCCTCGGGGGCGGGATCGGTGAAAAACTGTTTTTT,CASSLGGGIGEKLFF
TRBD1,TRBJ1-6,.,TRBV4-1,TGCTCCAGCAGCCAAGGTTTGGCAGGGGGTAATTCACCCCTCCACTTT,CSSSQGLAGGNSPLHF
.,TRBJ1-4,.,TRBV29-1,TGCAGCGTTGGAAGGGGAGGGGAAAAACTGTTTTTT,CSVGRGGEKLFF
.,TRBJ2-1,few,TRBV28,TGTGCCAGCAGCGGAGGCCGCCTCTCCTACAATGAGCAGTTCTTC,CASSGGRLSYNEQFF
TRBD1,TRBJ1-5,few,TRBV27,TGTGCCAGCAGTATCTATGCCGGGACAGCCCAGCCCCAGCATTTT,CASSIYAGTAQPQHF
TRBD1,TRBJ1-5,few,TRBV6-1,TGTGCCAGCAGTCCCTGGGGGACAGGTTTCAATCAGCCCCAGCATTTT,CASSPWGTGFNQPQHF
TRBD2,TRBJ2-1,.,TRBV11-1,TGTGCCAGCAGCGGGGGACTAGCGGGAGGCGGTGAGCAGTTCTTC,CASSGGLAGGGEQFF
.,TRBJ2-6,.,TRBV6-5,TGTGCCAGCAGTTACTCCGCTACAGGCGAGTTCTCTGGGGCCAACGTCCTGACTTTC,CASSYSATGEFSGANVLTF
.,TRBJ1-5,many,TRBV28,TGTGCCAGCCTCAACGGGGTTGGGGGCTTCCAGCCCCAGCATTTT,CASLNGVGGFQPQHF
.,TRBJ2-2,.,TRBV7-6,TGTGCCAGCAGCCATCCAGGGCAGTGGGGCACCGGGGAGCTGTTTTTT,CASSHPGQWGTGELFF
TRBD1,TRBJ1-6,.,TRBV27,TGTGCCAGCACTCCCGGAGGTGGGACAGGGTATTCACCCCTCCACTTT,CASTPGGGTGYSPLHF
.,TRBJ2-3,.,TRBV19,TGTGCCAGTAGTATCAAGCGGAACAGGATCACAGATACGCAGTATTTT,CASSIKRNRITDTQYF
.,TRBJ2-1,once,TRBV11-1,TGTGCCAGCAGCTTAAGGGGACACGAGGACGTCTCCTACAATGAGCAGTTCTTC,CASSLRGHEDVSYNEQFF
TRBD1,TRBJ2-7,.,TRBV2,TGTGCCAGCAGTCTACTACAGGGGGCGCTGGGCGAGCAGTACTTC,CASSLLQGALGEQYF
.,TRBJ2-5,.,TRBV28,TGTGCCAGCAGTTCCCGTCGGGGGCCCAATCAGACCCAGTACTTC,CASSSRRGPNQTQYF